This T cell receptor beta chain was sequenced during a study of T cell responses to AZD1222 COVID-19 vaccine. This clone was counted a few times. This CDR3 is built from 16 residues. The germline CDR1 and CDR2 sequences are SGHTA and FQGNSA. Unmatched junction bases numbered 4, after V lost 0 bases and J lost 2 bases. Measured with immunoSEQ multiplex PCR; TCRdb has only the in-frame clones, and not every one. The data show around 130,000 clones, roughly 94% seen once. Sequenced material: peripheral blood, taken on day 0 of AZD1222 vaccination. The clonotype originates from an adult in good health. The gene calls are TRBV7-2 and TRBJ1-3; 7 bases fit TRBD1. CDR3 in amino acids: CASSLATGLAGNTIYF. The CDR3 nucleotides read TGTGCCAGCAGCTTAGCGACAGGGTTGGCTGGAAACACCATATATTTT.